This TCR beta chain was recorded in a study of monozygotic twins with cystic fibrosis. In its sample, this clone was seen once. What it recognizes is unknown. Germline assignment: CDR1 LNHDA and CDR2 SQIVND (reference sequence). The CDR3 runs to 18 residues. V lost 3 bases, J lost 0 bases, and 18 bases lay in between. Using immunoSEQ multiplex PCR, the repertoire was profiled, and TCRdb retains in-frame clones only, with some absent. The table lists about 19,000 clones, 97% of them singletons. Study-wide results and limits: Median Simpson clonality of roughly 0.0093 suggested naive T cells predominated. Monozygotic CF twin pairs shared significantly more nucleotide-identical clonotypes than unrelated CF individuals did. Co-twins had the most similar V usage for 13 of 16 pairs, J for 8. Age, concordance and disease severity did not associate with shared CDR3 numbers.

The TCR originated in a woman aged 25 to 45 with cystic fibrosis. The source material was blood. The chain has TRBV19 and TRBJ1-5; a weak D match, TRBD1 (6 bases). CDR3: CASSIIPTGEYSNQPQHF. The CDR3 nucleotides are TGTGCCAGTAGTATTATCCCGACAGGCGAATATAGCAATCAGCCCCAGCATTTT.